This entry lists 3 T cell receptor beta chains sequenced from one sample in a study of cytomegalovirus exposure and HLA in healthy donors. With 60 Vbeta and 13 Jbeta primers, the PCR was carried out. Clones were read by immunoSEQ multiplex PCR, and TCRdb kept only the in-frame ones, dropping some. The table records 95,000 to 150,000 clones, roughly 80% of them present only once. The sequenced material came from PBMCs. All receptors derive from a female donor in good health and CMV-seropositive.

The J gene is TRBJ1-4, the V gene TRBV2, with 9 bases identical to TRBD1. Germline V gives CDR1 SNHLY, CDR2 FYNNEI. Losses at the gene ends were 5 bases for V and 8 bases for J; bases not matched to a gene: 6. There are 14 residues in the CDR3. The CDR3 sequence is CASSTQGAREKLFF. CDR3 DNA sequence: TGTGCCAGCAGTACACAGGGGGCGAGGGAAAAACTGTTTTTT.

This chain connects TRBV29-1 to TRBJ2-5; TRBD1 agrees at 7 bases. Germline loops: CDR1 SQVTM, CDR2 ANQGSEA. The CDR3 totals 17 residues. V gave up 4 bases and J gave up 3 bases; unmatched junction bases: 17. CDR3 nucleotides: TGCAGCGTTGGTGCGACCCCCTCCGGGACAGCAAAAGAGACCCAGTACTTC. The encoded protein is CSVGATPSGTAKETQYF.

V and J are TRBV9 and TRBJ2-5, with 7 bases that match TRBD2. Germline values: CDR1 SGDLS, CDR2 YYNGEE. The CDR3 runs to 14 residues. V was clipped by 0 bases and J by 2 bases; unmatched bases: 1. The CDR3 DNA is TGTGCCAGCAGCGTAGGTAGCGGGCAAGAGACCCAGTACTTC. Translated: CASSVGSGQETQYF.